This T cell receptor (beta chain) stems from a study of CD4 T cells in relation to SARS-CoV-2 and coronaviruses. Overall study results and limits: The assay detects memory recall responses, not culture-primed primary responses. In around three fifths of donors, memory CD4+ clonotypes crossrecognized SARS-CoV-2 and at least one common cold coronavirus spike. Pre-pandemic and post-infection samples never came from the same donor.

Uncultured naive and memory CD4+ T cells supplied DNA for deep TCR-beta sequencing. Libraries were prepared by immunoSEQ multiplex PCR; TCRdb keeps only in-frame clonotypes and omits some of them. Altogether some 69,000 clones are present, around 93% being singletons, with the ten largest covering 0.13% to 0.15%. In regard to this clone: Its antigen is undetermined.

Trimming removed 1 base from V and 8 bases from J, with 11 bases in between. The CDR3 length is 13 residues. Unexposed donor CD4+ T cells date from about 2011-2019, before the COVID-19 pandemic. Source material: naive CD4+ T cells from PBMCs. Specified subset: naive CD4+ T cells isolated by negative enrichment. The source is a human donor in good health. The chain is built from TRBV12-3 or TRBV12-4 and TRBJ1-1, with D unresolved. CDR3 DNA: TGTGCCAGCAGTTTAGAGACGAGGATGGAAGCTTTCTTT. As protein: CASSLETRMEAFF.